This T cell receptor (beta chain) is drawn from a study of OX40 agonist ivuxolimab in advanced cancers. Anyone with autoimmune disease history or systemic immunosuppression was excluded. Only in-frame clones appear in the TCRdb table, and some are missing; sequencing was by immunoSEQ multiplex PCR. The sample gives about 78,000 clones, under 85% of which show up once; 0.35% to 0.45% is in the top ten. This sample comprised CD4+ or CD8+ T cells sorted from blood, obtained in a trial of the OX40 agonist ivuxolimab. The sequence came from an adult with an advanced solid tumor such as melanoma, head and neck, liver or kidney cancer.

The CDR3 DNA sequence: TGTGCCACATCCAGCCAGGCCATCCCGGAGACCCAGTACTTC. Translation gives CATSSQAIPETQYF. The genes are TRBV27 and TRBJ2-5; D unresolved. The CDR3 runs 14 residues. CDR1 is MNHEY and CDR2 is SMNVEV in the germline V gene (reference sequence). V shed 10 bases and J shed 5 bases, with 20 bases lying between them.